Below, one T cell receptor beta chain is given with its context. The CDR3 is 14 residues long. Germline assignment: CDR1 SGDLS and CDR2 YYNGEE. The germline V and J ends were trimmed by 3 bases and 6 bases, with 16 bases remaining between them. The entry originates in a study of PD-L1 blockade in urothelial cancer. Study overall: Among blood samples, the median T cell count was some 140,000.

The repertoire was sequenced with immunoSEQ multiplex PCR; TCRdb's copy has only in-frame clones and lacks some. The sample has roughly 20,000 clones, 70% to 90% seen once. V gene TRBV9 combines with J gene TRBJ2-7; weak D call: TRBD1 (5 bases). The specimen was PBMCs, collected around atezolizumab (anti-PD-L1) treatment. The TCR sequence derives from a man between 50 and 59 years old with urothelial cancer. CDR3 region: CASSEDNYRREQYF. DNA of the CDR3: TGTGCCAGCAGCGAAGATAATTACAGGCGCGAGCAGTACTTC.